Below, 24 T cell receptor beta chains from the same sample are listed, as sequenced in a study of blood T cell repertoires in COVID-19. Method: immunoSEQ multiplex PCR; TCRdb's copy keeps in-frame clones and lacks some. The sample includes some 160,000 clones, over 75% of them seen just once. Sequencing used peripheral blood. The receptors were gathered from a man in his 70s who had recovered from COVID-19.

The genes are TRBV9 and TRBJ2-5; no clear D. CDR1 SGDLS and CDR2 YYNGEE come from the germline V gene. The V end lost 3 bases, the J end lost 5 bases, and 14 bases lay between the germline ends. The CDR3 has 14 residues. The CDR3 here is CASSGLTGLETQYF. CDR3 sequence (DNA): TGTGCCAGCAGCGGCCTGACTGGGTTGGAGACCCAGTACTTC.

The chain employs TRBV28 and TRBJ2-7; 11 bases line up with TRBD1. With V trimmed by 5 bases and J by 5 bases, 5 bases remained unmatched. Germline CDR1 is MDHEN and CDR2 is SYDVKM. CDR3 size: 14 residues. CDR3 region: CASSPGQGANEQYF. The DNA for the CDR3 is TGTGCCAGCAGTCCAGGACAGGGGGCCAACGAGCAGTACTTC.

The chain combines TRBV5-1 with TRBJ1-3, with D perhaps TRBD1 (6 bases). The CDR3 spans 16 residues. The V gene lost 2 bases and the J gene lost 2 bases, with 14 bases spanning the gap. The V gene's germline CDR1 is SGHRS and CDR2 YFSETQ. CDR3 nucleotides: TGCGCCAGCAGCTTAGGGGGACACCAAACTGGAAACACCATATATTTT. This encodes CASSLGGHQTGNTIYF.

The chain uses TRBV2 and TRBJ2-3; TRBD2 might be the D (5 bases). The CDR3 runs to 14 residues. The germline V gene has CDR1 SNHLY and CDR2 FYNNEI. V lost 3 bases and J lost 4, with 11 bases in between. CDR3 in DNA: TGTGCCAGCAGTGACGAGCGGACCCCAGATACGCAGTATTTT. Protein sequence: CASSDERTPDTQYF.

This clone was counted between two and nine times. The chain recombines TRBV5-1 with TRBJ1-5; the D is unclear. The CDR3 covers 15 residues. Trimming took off 4 bases at V and 4 bases at J, with 15 bases between the two ends. From germline, CDR1 is SGHRS and CDR2 YFSETQ. The CDR3 DNA reads TGCGCCAGCAGCCCGGGTGGAGGAAGGAATCAGCCCCAGCATTTT. Protein: CASSPGGGRNQPQHF. Based on the CDR3 plus reference TRBV5-1 and TRBJ1-5, the full variable domain is KAGVTQTPRYLIKTRGQQVTLSCSPISGHRSVSWYQQTPGQGLQFLFEYFSETQRNKGNFPGRFSGRQFSNSRSEMNVSTLELGDSALYLCASSPGGGRNQPQHFGDGTRLSIL.

This chain joins TRBV5-1 and TRBJ2-5; 9 nucleotides line up with TRBD1. The J segment lost 7 bases and the V segment lost 9 bases, leaving 13 bases of the junction unmatched. The CDR3 spans 14 residues. Germline V gene data show CDR1 as SGHRS and CDR2 as YFSETQ. DNA of the CDR3: TGCGCCACTACGGACAGGGGCGCCGGTGGGACCCAGTACTTC. Translated: CATTDRGAGGTQYF. The variable domain in full, with the rest retrieved from reference TRBV5-1 and TRBJ2-5, is KAGVTQTPRYLIKTRGQQVTLSCSPISGHRSVSWYQQTPGQGLQFLFEYFSETQRNKGNFPGRFSGRQFSNSRSEMNVSTLELGDSALYLCATTDRGAGGTQYFGPGTRLLVL.

This chain links TRBV4-3 with TRBJ2-7; 8 bases are a match to TRBD2. The CDR3 is 16 amino acids. Germline assignment: CDR1 LGHNA and CDR2 YSLEER. V lost 1 base to trimming and J lost 1 base; unmatched junction nucleotides: 6. The CDR3 is CASSQATSGLSYEQYF. CDR3 sequence (DNA): TGCGCCAGCAGCCAAGCAACTAGCGGATTATCCTACGAGCAGTACTTC.

The chain recombines TRBV24-1 with TRBJ1-4; weak D call: TRBD1 (6 bases). Per the germline V gene, CDR1 is KGHDR and CDR2 is SFDVKD. This CDR3 spans 15 amino acids. Trimming took off 3 bases at V and 10 bases at J, with 17 bases between the two ends. CDR3: CATSDPRDNGGKLFF. The CDR3 bases are TGTGCCACCAGTGATCCCCGGGACAACGGCGGAAAACTGTTTTTT.

V is TRBV3-1 (or the pseudogene TRBV3-2) and J is TRBJ1-1; 12 positions agree with TRBD1. J lost 9 bases, V lost 7 bases, and 6 bases had no gene match. The CDR3 loop spans 13 amino acids. The V gene's germline CDR1 is LGHDT and CDR2 YNNKEL (reference sequence). DNA for the CDR3: TGTGCCAGCAACTTGGGACAGGGGGCGAAAGCTTTCTTT. Its translation is CASNLGQGAKAFF.

The V and J genes are TRBV10-3 and TRBJ2-1; 8 bases match TRBD2. Unmatched junction bases numbered 13, after V lost 6 bases and J lost 9 bases. The CDR3 has 15 amino acids. The germline gives CDR1 ENHRY, CDR2 SYGVKD. The CDR3: CAIRAGGSPGSEQFF. The CDR3 nucleotides read TGTGCCATCAGGGCGGGAGGATCTCCGGGGAGTGAGCAGTTCTTC.

This clone was detected once. This rearrangement joins TRBV13 to TRBJ2-1; 7 bases are shared with TRBD1. Germline V gene sequence: CDR1 PRHDT, CDR2 FYEKMQ (reference sequence). This CDR3 contains 12 residues. The J segment lost 8 bases and the V segment lost 2 bases, leaving 0 bases of the junction unmatched. CDR3 region: CASSLTGDEQFF. In DNA form, the CDR3 reads TGTGCCAGCAGCTTAACAGGGGATGAGCAGTTCTTC.

The gene calls are TRBV14 and TRBJ2-5; D is possibly TRBD1 (5 bases). This CDR3 contains 16 residues. Deletions cut 3 bases from V and 4 bases from J, with 18 bases between. Germline lookup yields CDR1 SGHDN and CDR2 FVKESK. Here the CDR3 DNA reads TGTGCCAGCAGCCAGGGGCGGACCCCCCTGAGAGAGACCCAGTACTTC. The encoded protein is CASSQGRTPLRETQYF.

As for this clone: An end of the junction differs from the germline gene, which may be a read error. V is TRBV7-3 and J is TRBJ2-5; no clear D gene. CDR3 length equals 13 residues. The germline gives CDR1 SGHTA, CDR2 FQGTGA. The CDR3 sequence: CASSPLNQETQYF. DNA of the CDR3: TGTGCCAGCAGCCCCCTTAACCAGGAGACCCAGTACTTC.

V usage is TRBV5-5 and J usage is TRBJ2-7; D not resolved. Trimming took off 2 bases at V and 1 base at J, with 10 bases between the two ends. The length of the CDR3 is 14 residues. Germline V gene sequence: CDR1 SGHKS, CDR2 YYEKEE (reference sequence). The CDR3 spells CASSFGHSSYEQYF. DNA of the CDR3: TGTGCCAGCAGCTTTGGTCACAGTTCCTACGAGCAGTACTTC.

The chain combines TRBV2 with TRBJ2-5; 11 bases fit TRBD2. The ends lost 2 bases at V and 5 bases at J; junction bases unmatched: 7. This CDR3 comprises 16 residues. Germline loops: CDR1 SNHLY, CDR2 FYNNEI. This CDR3 reads CASSETASGRRETQYF. The CDR3, as DNA: TGTGCCAGCAGTGAAACGGCTAGCGGGAGGAGGGAGACCCAGTACTTC.

This clone has only a few counts. V usage is TRBV4-3 and J usage is TRBJ1-6; 8 nucleotides align to TRBD1. The CDR3 is made up of 16 amino acids. Germline CDR1 LGHNA, CDR2 YSLEER. Germline trimming cut 1 base from V and 3 bases from J; bases unmatched to any gene: 2. The CDR3 protein is CASSQGTGIYNSPLHF. CDR3 bases: TGCGCCAGCAGCCAAGGGACAGGGATCTATAATTCACCCCTCCACTTT.

This clone was found a few times. This chain links TRBV5-4 with TRBJ2-2; the match to TRBD2 covers 10 bases. This CDR3 region has 14 residues. Germline V CDR1 and CDR2: SGHNT, YYREEE (reference sequence). Trimming took 6 bases from V and 6 from J; bases not matched to a gene: 5. The CDR3 loop reads CASTLAGAPGELFF. The CDR3 nucleotides read TGTGCCAGCACCCTAGCGGGAGCACCCGGGGAGCTGTTTTTT.

The rearrangement links TRBV16 to TRBJ1-2; TRBD1 aligns across 7 bases. Trimming took 2 bases from V and 4 from J; bases not matched to a gene: 4. CDR3 length: 14 residues. In germline, CDR1 is KGHSY, CDR2 FQNENV. CDR3 nucleotide sequence: TGTGCCAGCAGCCAACTAGCAGGGGGCTATGGCTACACCTTC. Encoded protein: CASSQLAGGYGYTF.

V gene TRBV5-4 combines with J gene TRBJ1-1, with 8 nucleotides matching TRBD1. CDR3 length: 16 amino acids. Germline-derived CDR1 and CDR2 are SGHNT and YYREEE (reference sequence). The trim removed 4 bases at V and 4 bases at J, leaving 12 bases unmatched. The CDR3 is CASSPGGSSGSTEAFF. CDR3 in DNA: TGTGCCAGCAGCCCAGGGGGCAGTTCCGGTAGCACTGAAGCTTTCTTT.

The chain employs TRBV5-5 and TRBJ1-2, with TRBD1 matching 7 bases. The V gene's germline CDR1 is SGHKS and CDR2 YYEKEE (reference sequence). This CDR3 contains 14 residues. Trimming cost V 5 bases and J 0 bases; bases outside gene matches: 4. This CDR3 reads CASSIQGSNYGYTF. In DNA form, the CDR3 reads TGTGCCAGCAGTATACAGGGGTCTAACTATGGCTACACCTTC. Supplemented by reference TRBV5-5 and TRBJ1-2, the full variable domain reads DAGVTQSPTHLIKTRGQQVTLRCSPISGHKSVSWYQQVLGQGPQFIFQYYEKEERGRGNFPDRFSARQFPNYSSELNVNALLLGDSALYLCASSIQGSNYGYTFGSGTRLTVV.

J is TRBJ2-7 and V is TRBV19; 11 positions agree with TRBD2. Germline CDR1 and CDR2: LNHDA and SQIVND (reference sequence). V was pared by 5 bases and J by 2 bases, with 8 bases of the junction left unmatched. The CDR3 extends over 16 amino acids. DNA for the CDR3: TGTGCCAGTAGTGTTCGGACTAGCGGGTGGCCCTACGAGCAGTACTTC. Its translation is CASSVRTSGWPYEQYF. The variable domain in full, with the rest retrieved from reference TRBV19 and TRBJ2-7, is DGGITQSPKYLFRKEGQNVTLSCEQNLNHDAMYWYRQDPGQGLRLIYYSQIVNDFQKGDIAEGYSVSREKKESFPLTVTSAQKNPTAFYLCASSVRTSGWPYEQYFGPGTRLTVT.

This clone appeared once. The chain carries TRBV7-2 and TRBJ2-7; weak D call: TRBD2 (6 bases). V dropped 4 bases and J dropped 2 bases, with 18 bases sitting between them. The CDR3 consists of 16 residues. Germline loops: CDR1 SGHTA, CDR2 FQGNSA. The DNA for the CDR3 is TGTGCCAGCAGCTCCTGGGGTAGCGGAGTTCCCTACGAGCAGTACTTC. This sequence encodes CASSSWGSGVPYEQYF.

This chain connects TRBV18 to TRBJ1-1, with TRBD1 matching 10 bases. This CDR3 contains 17 residues. V gave up 5 bases and J gave up 0 bases; unmatched junction bases: 9. Per the germline V gene, CDR1 is KGHSH and CDR2 is LQKENI. The chain's CDR3 is CASSAGTGATMNTEAFF. The CDR3 DNA reads TGTGCCAGCTCAGCCGGGACAGGGGCAACTATGAACACTGAAGCTTTCTTT. Filled out from reference TRBV18 and TRBJ1-1, the complete variable domain reads NAGVMQNPRHLVRRRGQEARLRCSPMKGHSHVYWYRQLPEEGLKFMVYLQKENIIDESGMPKERFSAEFPKEGPSILRIQQVVRGDSAAYFCASSAGTGATMNTEAFFGQGTRLTVV.

The chain carries TRBV19 and TRBJ2-1, with 9 nucleotides matching TRBD2. CDR1 and CDR2 (germline): LNHDA, SQIVND (reference sequence). The CDR3 is made up of 14 amino acids. The trim removed 8 bases at V and 0 bases at J, leaving 2 bases unmatched. CDR3 in DNA: TGTGCCAGTTCTAGCGGGGTCTCCTACAATGAGCAGTTCTTC. This sequence encodes CASSSGVSYNEQFF.